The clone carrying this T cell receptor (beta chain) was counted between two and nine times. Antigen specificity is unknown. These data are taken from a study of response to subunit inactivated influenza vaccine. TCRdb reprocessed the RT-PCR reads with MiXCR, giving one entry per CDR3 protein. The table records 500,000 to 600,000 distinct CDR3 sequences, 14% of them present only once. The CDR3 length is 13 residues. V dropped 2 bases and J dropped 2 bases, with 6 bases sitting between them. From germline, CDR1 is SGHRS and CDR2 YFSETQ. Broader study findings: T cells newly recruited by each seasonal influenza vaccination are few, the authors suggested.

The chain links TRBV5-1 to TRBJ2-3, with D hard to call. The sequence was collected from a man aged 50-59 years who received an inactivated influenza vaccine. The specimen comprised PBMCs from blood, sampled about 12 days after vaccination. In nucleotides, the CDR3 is TGCGCCAGCAGCTTTGGGTTCACAGATACGCAGTATTTT. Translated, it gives CASSFGFTDTQYF.